This paragraph reports one TCR beta chain. No antigen is known for it. This entry is derived from a study of cytomegalovirus exposure and HLA in healthy donors. General study points: The CMV antigen specificity of a few CMV-associated chains was confirmed through in vitro analysis. In an earlier analysis, productive rearrangement rates for most beta V segments clustered near 87% or 30%. Later analysis identified a missense DCLRE1C variant that was linked to TCR beta V- and J-gene trimming.

PCR primers comprised 60 Vbeta and 13 Jbeta primers. Clones were read by immunoSEQ multiplex PCR, and TCRdb kept only the in-frame ones, dropping some. The sample has about 160,000 clones; around four fifths are singletons. The CDR3 length is 16 residues. The germline CDR1 and CDR2 sequences are SGHRS and YFSETQ. Unmatched junction bases numbered 7, after V lost 4 bases and J lost 2 bases. The V gene is TRBV5-1, the J gene TRBJ2-7; 12 nucleotides agree with TRBD2. The clonotype originates from a woman aged 18-29 years in good health and CMV-seronegative. The sequenced sample was PBMCs. The CDR3 loop reads CASSPASGGATYEQYF. Here the CDR3 DNA reads TGCGCCAGCAGCCCGGCTAGCGGGGGGGCAACCTACGAGCAGTACTTC.